This paragraph covers one TCR beta chain sequence. Uncontrolled infections, other autoimmune diseases, pregnancy or lactation led to exclusion of patients. For the diagnoses, clinical symptoms, serum thyroxine and TRAb, thyroid ultrasound and orbital computed tomography were used. The source of the sample is a study of T cells in Graves' hyperthyroidism and ophthalmopathy. Study-wide background: Peripheral blood specimens were obtained at initial diagnosis, prior to any treatment.

RNA transcripts were the template for amplifying TCR beta CDR3 regions. An initial round of RT-PCR targeting the TCR CDR3 relied on the HTBI primer set. TCRdb ran MiXCR on the multiplex PCR reads and lists one entry per CDR3 protein. The sample has 800,000 or so distinct CDR3 sequences; 35% to 45% are singletons. The CDR3 consists of 13 residues. The V end lost 2 bases, the J end lost 11 bases, and 14 bases lay between the germline ends. The V gene's germline CDR1 is SGDLS and CDR2 YYNGEE. The chain recombines TRBV9 with TRBJ1-5; D gene ambiguous. The TCR sequence derives from a man in his late teens or twenties with Graves' hyperthyroidism. The specimen was blood. The CDR3, as DNA: TGTGCCAGCAGCGTTCAAGGCGGGGAGACCCAGCATTTT. Its translation: CASSVQGGETQHF.